A selection of T cell receptor beta chains follows, all from one sample in a study of blood T cell repertoires in COVID-19. Sequencing was performed with immunoSEQ multiplex PCR; in TCRdb, only in-frame clones are kept and a portion is missing. In the table there are 300,000 to 350,000 clones, roughly 90% of which are singletons. The material sequenced was PBMCs or T cells enriched from blood (not recorded which). The receptors here all came from a woman in her 30s who had been exposed to COVID-19. CDR3s include the opening cysteine and the closing phenylalanine or tryptophan. Each record gives: clone size, D gene, V gene, CDR3 length, J gene, CDR3 DNA, CDR3 protein. A D gene is named only where the DNA matches it firmly. A clone size is listed for some rows: how often the clone was seen (once, few, many), or a class if it is expanded.

size: once
D: .
V: TRBV7-8
length: 15
J: TRBJ1-3
DNA: TGTGCCAGCAGCTTACGACTCTCCTCTGGAAACACCATATATTTT
CDR3: CASSLRLSSGNTIYF

size: few
D: TRBD2
V: TRBV12-5
length: 15
J: TRBJ2-7
DNA: TGTGCTAGTGGCCCCCCTAGCGGGAGTGGCTACGAGCAGTACTTC
CDR3: CASGPPSGSGYEQYF

size: .
D: TRBD1
V: TRBV3-1/TRBV3-2
length: 15
J: TRBJ1-2
DNA: TGTGCCAGCAGCCAAGCAGGGGGTTTAGGGAATGGCTACACCTTC
CDR3: CASSQAGGLGNGYTF

size: .
D: TRBD1
V: TRBV18
length: 17
J: TRBJ2-6
DNA: TGTGCCAGCTCACCAACCCAGGGGGCTACAGGGGCCAACGTCCTGACTTTC
CDR3: CASSPTQGATGANVLTF

size: .
D: .
V: TRBV27
length: 15
J: TRBJ1-2
DNA: TGTGCCAGCAGAGCCCCGGGACGGGGACTCTATGGCTACACCTTC
CDR3: CASRAPGRGLYGYTF

size: .
D: TRBD1
V: TRBV4-2
length: 16
J: TRBJ1-1
DNA: TGTGCCAGCAGCCAGCCCCCCGGGACAGGGAAGACTGAAGCTTTCTTT
CDR3: CASSQPPGTGKTEAFF

size: .
D: TRBD2
V: TRBV3-1/TRBV3-2
length: 16
J: TRBJ2-3
DNA: TGTGCCAGCAGCCAAGGACTAGCGGGAGTAATAGATACGCAGTATTTT
CDR3: CASSQGLAGVIDTQYF

size: .
D: TRBD2
V: TRBV18
length: 16
J: TRBJ2-1
DNA: TGTGCCAGCTCACCACCGGGACTAGCGGGTGACAATGAGCAGTTCTTC
CDR3: CASSPPGLAGDNEQFF

size: .
D: .
V: TRBV27
length: 15
J: TRBJ2-7
DNA: TGTGCCAGCAGTCAATATAGCGGTACCTACCACGAGCAGTACTTC
CDR3: CASSQYSGTYHEQYF

size: .
D: .
V: TRBV7-9
length: 14
J: TRBJ1-1
DNA: TGTGCCAGCAGCTCCAACAGGGTGAACACTGAAGCTTTCTTT
CDR3: CASSSNRVNTEAFF

size: .
D: TRBD1
V: TRBV28
length: 15
J: TRBJ2-5
DNA: TGTGCCAGCAGTACCGGGACAGGGCCGCAAGAGACCCAGTACTTC
CDR3: CASSTGTGPQETQYF

size: .
D: .
V: TRBV28
length: 13
J: TRBJ1-5
DNA: TGTGCCAGCACCGACGACAGGAATCAGCCCCAGCATTTT
CDR3: CASTDDRNQPQHF

size: .
D: .
V: TRBV5-1
length: 11
J: TRBJ1-1
DNA: TGCGCCAGCAGAAGCGGACAGGAAGCTTTCTTT
CDR3: CASRSGQEAFF

size: .
D: TRBD1
V: TRBV7-3
length: 17
J: TRBJ2-2
DNA: TGTGCCAGCAGCTCGGACTTAAACAGGGGTGGGACCGGGGAGCTGTTTTTT
CDR3: CASSSDLNRGGTGELFF

size: .
D: TRBD1
V: TRBV5-4
length: 14
J: TRBJ1-2
DNA: TGTGCCAGCAGCTCACAGGGGGAGGCGGAGGGCTACACCTTC
CDR3: CASSSQGEAEGYTF

size: once
D: .
V: TRBV27
length: 15
J: TRBJ2-1
DNA: TGTGCCAGCAGTTACCAGCGGATCGACTACAATGAGCAGTTCTTC
CDR3: CASSYQRIDYNEQFF